The present TCR beta chain was sequenced within a study of T cells in Graves' hyperthyroidism and ophthalmopathy. Whole-study results and caveats: Blood shared most expanded thyroid clonotypes above 0.001.

Researchers took RNA transcripts and amplified the TCR beta CDR3 regions from them. A first-round RT-PCR of the TCR CDR3 used the HTBI primer set. TCRdb passed the multiplex PCR reads through MiXCR, listing each CDR3 protein once. The repertoire consists of around 620,000 distinct CDR3 sequences, with around 15% occurring once and the leading ten covering around 4%. A word on this clonotype: Its antigen is unknown.

The CDR3 runs to 16 residues. Germline CDR1 reads KGHDR; CDR2 reads SFDVKD. V was trimmed by 0 bases and J by 9 bases, leaving 20 bases between them. The sequence derives from a woman aged 30 to 39 with Graves' hyperthyroidism. The sample comprised blood. The J gene is TRBJ2-7, the V gene TRBV24-1; perhaps TRBD1 as D (5 bases). The CDR3 loop is CATSDLHDNPRQGQYF. DNA of the CDR3: TGTGCCACCAGTGATTTGCATGATAATCCTCGGCAGGGGCAGTACTTC.